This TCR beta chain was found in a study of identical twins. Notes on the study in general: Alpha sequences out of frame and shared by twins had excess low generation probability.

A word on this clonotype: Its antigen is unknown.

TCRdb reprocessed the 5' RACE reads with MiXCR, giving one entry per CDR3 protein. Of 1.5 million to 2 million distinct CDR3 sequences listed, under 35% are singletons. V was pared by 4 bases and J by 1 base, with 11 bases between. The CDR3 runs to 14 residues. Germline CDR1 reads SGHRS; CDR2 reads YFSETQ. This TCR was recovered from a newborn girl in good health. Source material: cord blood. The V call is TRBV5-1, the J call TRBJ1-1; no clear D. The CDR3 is CASSLMLGNTEAFF. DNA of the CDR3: TGCGCCAGCAGCCTAATGCTGGGGAACACTGAAGCTTTCTTT.